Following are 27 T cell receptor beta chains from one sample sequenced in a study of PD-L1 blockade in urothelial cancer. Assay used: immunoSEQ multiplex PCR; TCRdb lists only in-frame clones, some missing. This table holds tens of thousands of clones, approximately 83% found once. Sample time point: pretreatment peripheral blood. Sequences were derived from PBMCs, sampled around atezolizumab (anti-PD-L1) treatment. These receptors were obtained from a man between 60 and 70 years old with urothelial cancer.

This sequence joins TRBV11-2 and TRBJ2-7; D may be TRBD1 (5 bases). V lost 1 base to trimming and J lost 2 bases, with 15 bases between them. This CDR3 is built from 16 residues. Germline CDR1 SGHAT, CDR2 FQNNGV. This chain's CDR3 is CASSLGQTVRTYEQYF. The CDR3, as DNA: TGTGCCAGCAGCTTAGGGCAGACAGTTAGAACCTACGAGCAGTACTTC. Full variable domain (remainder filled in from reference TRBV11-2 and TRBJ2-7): EAGVAQSPRYKIIEKRQSVAFWCNPISGHATLYWYQQILGQGPKLLIQFQNNGVVDDSQLPKDRFSAERLKGVDSTLKIQPAKLEDSAVYLCASSLGQTVRTYEQYFGPGTRLTVT.

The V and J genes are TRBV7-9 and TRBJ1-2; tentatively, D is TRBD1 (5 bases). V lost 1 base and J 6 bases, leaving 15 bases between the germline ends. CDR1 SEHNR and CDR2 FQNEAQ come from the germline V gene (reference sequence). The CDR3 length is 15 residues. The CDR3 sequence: CASSLGSSRGDGYTF. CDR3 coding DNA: TGTGCCAGCAGCTTAGGTTCGAGCCGGGGGGATGGCTACACCTTC.

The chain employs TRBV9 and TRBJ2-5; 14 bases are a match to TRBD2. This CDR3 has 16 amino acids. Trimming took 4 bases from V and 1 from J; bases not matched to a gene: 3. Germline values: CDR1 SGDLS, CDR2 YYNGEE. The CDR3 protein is CASSQGLAGGQETQYF. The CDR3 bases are TGTGCCAGCAGCCAAGGACTAGCGGGGGGCCAAGAGACCCAGTACTTC.

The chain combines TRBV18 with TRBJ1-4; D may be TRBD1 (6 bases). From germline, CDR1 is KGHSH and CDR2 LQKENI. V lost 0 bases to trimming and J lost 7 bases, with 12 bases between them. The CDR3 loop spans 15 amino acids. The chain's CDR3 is CASSPPEGGLEKLFF. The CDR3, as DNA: TGTGCCAGCTCACCACCGGAGGGGGGGCTTGAAAAACTGTTTTTT. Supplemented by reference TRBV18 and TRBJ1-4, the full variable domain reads NAGVMQNPRHLVRRRGQEARLRCSPMKGHSHVYWYRQLPEEGLKFMVYLQKENIIDESGMPKERFSAEFPKEGPSILRIQQVVRGDSAAYFCASSPPEGGLEKLFFGSGTQLSVL.

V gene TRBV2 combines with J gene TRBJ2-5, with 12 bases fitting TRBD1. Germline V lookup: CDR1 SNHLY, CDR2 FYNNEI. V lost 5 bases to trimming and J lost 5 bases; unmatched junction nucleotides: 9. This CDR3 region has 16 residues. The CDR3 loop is CASSKPGQGAQETQYF. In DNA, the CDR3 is TGTGCCAGCAGTAAACCGGGACAGGGGGCTCAGGAGACCCAGTACTTC.

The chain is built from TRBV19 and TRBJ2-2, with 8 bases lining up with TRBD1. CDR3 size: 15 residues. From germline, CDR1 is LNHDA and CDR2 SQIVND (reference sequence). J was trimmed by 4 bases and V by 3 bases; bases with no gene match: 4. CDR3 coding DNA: TGTGCCAGTAGTATCCCGGGGACAGGCACCGGGGAGCTGTTTTTT. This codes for CASSIPGTGTGELFF.

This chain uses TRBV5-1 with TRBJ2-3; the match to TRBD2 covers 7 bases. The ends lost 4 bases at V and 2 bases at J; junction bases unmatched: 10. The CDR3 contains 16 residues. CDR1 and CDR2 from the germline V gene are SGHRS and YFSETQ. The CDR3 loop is CASSDLGGVSTDTQYF. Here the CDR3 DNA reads TGCGCCAGCAGCGACTTGGGGGGGGTCTCCACAGATACGCAGTATTTT.

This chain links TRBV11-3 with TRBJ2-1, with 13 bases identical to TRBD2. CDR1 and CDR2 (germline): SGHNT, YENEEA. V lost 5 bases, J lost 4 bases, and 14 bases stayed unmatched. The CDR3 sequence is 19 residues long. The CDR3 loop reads CASSTRTSGGRHRYNEQFF. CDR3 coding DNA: TGTGCCAGCAGCACCCGGACTAGCGGGGGCCGACATAGATACAATGAGCAGTTCTTC.

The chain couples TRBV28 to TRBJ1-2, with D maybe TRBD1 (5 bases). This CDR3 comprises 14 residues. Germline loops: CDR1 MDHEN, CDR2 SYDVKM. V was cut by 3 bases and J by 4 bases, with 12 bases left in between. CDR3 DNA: TGTGCCAGCAGTTTTTCGCTCAGGGTCTATGGCTACACCTTC. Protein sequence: CASSFSLRVYGYTF.

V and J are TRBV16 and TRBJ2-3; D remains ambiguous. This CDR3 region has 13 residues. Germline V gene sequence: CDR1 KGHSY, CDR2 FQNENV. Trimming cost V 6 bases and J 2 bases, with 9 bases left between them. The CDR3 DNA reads TGTGCCAGCAGTACAGAAGCCACAGATACGCAGTATTTT. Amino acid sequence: CASSTEATDTQYF.

Written as DNA, the CDR3 is TGCAGCGCCCCGGGGCGGGGGAACACTGAAGCTTTCTTT. Translated: CSAPGRGNTEAFF. J is TRBJ1-1 and V is TRBV29-1, with D perhaps matching TRBD1 (5 bases). The CDR3 is 13 amino acids. Germline values: CDR1 SQVTM, CDR2 ANQGSEA. V was pared by 7 bases and J by 1 base, with 13 bases between.

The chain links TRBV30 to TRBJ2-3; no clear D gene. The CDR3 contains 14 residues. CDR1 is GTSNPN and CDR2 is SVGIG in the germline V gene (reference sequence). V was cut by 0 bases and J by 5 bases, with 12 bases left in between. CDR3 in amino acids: CAWSVRGVGDTQYF. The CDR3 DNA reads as TGTGCCTGGAGTGTACGAGGTGTGGGAGATACGCAGTATTTT.

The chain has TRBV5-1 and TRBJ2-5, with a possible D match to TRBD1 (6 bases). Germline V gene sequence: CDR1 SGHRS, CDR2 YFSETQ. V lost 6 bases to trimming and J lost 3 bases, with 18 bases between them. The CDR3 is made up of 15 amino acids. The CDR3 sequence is CASKGLRGGEETQYF. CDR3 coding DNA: TGCGCCAGCAAGGGCCTGAGAGGGGGTGAAGAGACCCAGTACTTC. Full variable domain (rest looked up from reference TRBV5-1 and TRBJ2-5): KAGVTQTPRYLIKTRGQQVTLSCSPISGHRSVSWYQQTPGQGLQFLFEYFSETQRNKGNFPGRFSGRQFSNSRSEMNVSTLELGDSALYLCASKGLRGGEETQYFGPGTRLLVL.

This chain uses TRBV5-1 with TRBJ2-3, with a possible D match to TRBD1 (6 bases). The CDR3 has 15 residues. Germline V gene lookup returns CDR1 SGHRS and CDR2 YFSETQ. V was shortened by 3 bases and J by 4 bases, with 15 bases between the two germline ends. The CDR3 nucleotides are TGCGCCAGCAGCTCCGGGACATACAGATCAGATACGCAGTATTTT. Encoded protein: CASSSGTYRSDTQYF.

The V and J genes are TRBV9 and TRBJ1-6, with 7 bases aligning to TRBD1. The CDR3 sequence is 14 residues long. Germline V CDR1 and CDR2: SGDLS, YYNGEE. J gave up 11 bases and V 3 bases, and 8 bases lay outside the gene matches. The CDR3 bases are TGTGCCAGCAGCGCCAGGGGGAGTCAGGCACCCCTCCACTTT. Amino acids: CASSARGSQAPLHF.

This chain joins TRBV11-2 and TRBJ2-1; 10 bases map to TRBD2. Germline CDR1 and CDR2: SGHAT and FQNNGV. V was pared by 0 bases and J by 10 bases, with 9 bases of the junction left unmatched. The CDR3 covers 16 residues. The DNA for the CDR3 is TGTGCCAGCAGCTTAGAATCGGCTAGCGGGGGTAGAGAGCAGTTCTTC. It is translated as CASSLESASGGREQFF.

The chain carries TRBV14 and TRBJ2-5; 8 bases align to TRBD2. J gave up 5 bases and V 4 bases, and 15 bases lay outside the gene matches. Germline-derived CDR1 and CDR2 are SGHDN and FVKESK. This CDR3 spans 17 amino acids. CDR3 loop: CASSRWLSGGIRETQYF. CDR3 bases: TGTGCCAGCAGCCGATGGTTGAGCGGGGGAATCCGGGAGACCCAGTACTTC. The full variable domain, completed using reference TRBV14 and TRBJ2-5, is EAGVTQFPSHSVIEKGQTVTLRCDPISGHDNLYWYRRVMGKEIKFLLHFVKESKQDESGMPNNRFLAERTGGTYSTLKVQPAELEDSGVYFCASSRWLSGGIRETQYFGPGTRLLVL.

CDR3 loop: CASRPGQGINSPLHF. CDR3 bases: TGTGCCAGCAGGCCGGGACAGGGGATTAATTCACCCCTCCACTTT. The chain combines TRBV6-1 with TRBJ1-6, with TRBD1 matching 10 bases. J lost 6 bases, V lost 6 bases, and 5 bases had no gene match. CDR1 is MNHNS, CDR2 SASEGT, per germline. The CDR3 is 15 amino acids.

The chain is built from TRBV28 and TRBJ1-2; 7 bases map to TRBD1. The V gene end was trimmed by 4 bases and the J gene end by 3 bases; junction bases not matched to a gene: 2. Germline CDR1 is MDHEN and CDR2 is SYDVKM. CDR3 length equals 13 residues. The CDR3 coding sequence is TGTGCCAGCAGTTCCGGGACAGACTATGGCTACACCTTC. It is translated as CASSSGTDYGYTF.

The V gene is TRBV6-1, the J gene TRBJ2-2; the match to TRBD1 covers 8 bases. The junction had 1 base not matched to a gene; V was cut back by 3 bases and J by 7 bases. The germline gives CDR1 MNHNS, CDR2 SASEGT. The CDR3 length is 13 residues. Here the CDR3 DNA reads TGTGCCAGCAGTGAGACAGGGGACGGGGAGCTGTTTTTT. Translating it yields CASSETGDGELFF.

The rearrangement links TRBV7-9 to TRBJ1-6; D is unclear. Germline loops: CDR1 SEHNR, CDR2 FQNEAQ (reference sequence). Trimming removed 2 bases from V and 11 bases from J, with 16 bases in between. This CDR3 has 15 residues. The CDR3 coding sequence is TGTGCCAGCAGCTTAAATAGCCCAACCGTGGCACCCCTCCACTTT. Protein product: CASSLNSPTVAPLHF.

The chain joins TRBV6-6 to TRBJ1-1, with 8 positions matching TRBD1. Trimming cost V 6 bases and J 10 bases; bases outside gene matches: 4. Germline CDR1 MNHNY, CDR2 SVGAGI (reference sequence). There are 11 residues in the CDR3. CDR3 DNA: TGTGCCAGCAGGGGACAGGTAACAGCTTTCTTT. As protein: CASRGQVTAFF.

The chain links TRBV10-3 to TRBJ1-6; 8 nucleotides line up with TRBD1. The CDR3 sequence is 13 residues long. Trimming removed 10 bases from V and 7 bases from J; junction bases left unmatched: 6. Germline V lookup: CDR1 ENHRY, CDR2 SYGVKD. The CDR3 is CATRTGINSPLHF. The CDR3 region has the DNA TGTGCCACCCGGACAGGGATCAATTCACCCCTCCACTTT.

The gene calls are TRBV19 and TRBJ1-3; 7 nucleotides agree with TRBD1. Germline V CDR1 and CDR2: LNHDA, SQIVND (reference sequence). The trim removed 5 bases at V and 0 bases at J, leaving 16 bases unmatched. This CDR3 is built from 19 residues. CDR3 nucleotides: TGTGCCAGTAGTCAACTTTCAATCGGGGGACAGAGCTCTGGAAACACCATATATTTT. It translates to CASSQLSIGGQSSGNTIYF.

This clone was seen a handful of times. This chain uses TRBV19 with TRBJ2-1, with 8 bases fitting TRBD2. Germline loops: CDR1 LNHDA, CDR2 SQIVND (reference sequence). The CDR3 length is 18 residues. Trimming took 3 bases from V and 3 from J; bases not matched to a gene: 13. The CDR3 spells CASSISGFRTSIYNEQFF. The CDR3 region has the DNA TGTGCCAGTAGTATCTCAGGTTTCCGGACTAGCATCTACAATGAGCAGTTCTTC.

The CDR3 nucleotides read TGTGCCTGGAGTCCGGGACTAGCGGGTGAGACCCAGTACTTC. Residues: CAWSPGLAGETQYF. V gene TRBV30 combines with J gene TRBJ2-5; 12 nucleotides match TRBD2. CDR3 length: 14 residues. Per the germline V gene, CDR1 is GTSNPN and CDR2 is SVGIG (reference sequence). Losses at the gene ends were 2 bases for V and 5 bases for J; bases not matched to a gene: 3.

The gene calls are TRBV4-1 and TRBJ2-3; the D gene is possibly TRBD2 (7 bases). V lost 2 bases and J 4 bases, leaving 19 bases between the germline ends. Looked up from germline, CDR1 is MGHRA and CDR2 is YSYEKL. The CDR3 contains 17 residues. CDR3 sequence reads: CASSQSLGGGRADTQYF. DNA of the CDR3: TGCGCCAGCAGCCAATCTCTGGGGGGGGGCAGGGCAGATACGCAGTATTTT.